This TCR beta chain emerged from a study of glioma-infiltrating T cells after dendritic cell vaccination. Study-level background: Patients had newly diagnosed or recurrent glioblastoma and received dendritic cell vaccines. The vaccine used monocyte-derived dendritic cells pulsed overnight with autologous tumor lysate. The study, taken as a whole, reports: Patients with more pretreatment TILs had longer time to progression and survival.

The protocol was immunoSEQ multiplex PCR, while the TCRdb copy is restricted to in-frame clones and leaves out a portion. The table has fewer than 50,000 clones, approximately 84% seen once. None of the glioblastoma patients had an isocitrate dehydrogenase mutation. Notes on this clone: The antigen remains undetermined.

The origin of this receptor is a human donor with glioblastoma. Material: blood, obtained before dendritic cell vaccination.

This chain's CDR3 is CASSLGAYANTGELFF. CDR3 nucleotide sequence: TGTGCCAGCAGCTTGGGGGCATACGCGAACACCGGGGAGCTGTTTTTT. The chain carries TRBV5-4 and TRBJ2-2; no clear D. The CDR3 loop spans 16 amino acids. Trimming took off 0 bases at V and 0 bases at J, with 9 bases between the two ends. Germline values: CDR1 SGHNT, CDR2 YYREEE (reference sequence).